This T cell receptor beta chain was recovered during a study of cytomegalovirus exposure and HLA in healthy donors. Germline values: CDR1 SGHKS, CDR2 YYEKEE (reference sequence). Trimming cost V 0 bases and J 4 bases, with 14 bases left between them. The CDR3 sequence is 16 residues long. This clone was seen only a few times. Amplification used 60 Vbeta primers and 13 Jbeta primers. Method: immunoSEQ multiplex PCR; TCRdb's copy keeps in-frame clones and lacks some. The data show 75,000 to 95,000 clones, approximately 57% seen once. The chain is built from TRBV5-5 and TRBJ2-1; maybe TRBD2 (5 bases). Sequencing was performed on PBMCs. The sequence was collected from a woman between 25 and 40 years old in good health and CMV-seronegative. The CDR3 coding sequence is TGTGCCAGCAGCTTGGTCCCGGACTCCGCTTACAATGAGCAGTTCTTC. Translation: CASSLVPDSAYNEQFF.